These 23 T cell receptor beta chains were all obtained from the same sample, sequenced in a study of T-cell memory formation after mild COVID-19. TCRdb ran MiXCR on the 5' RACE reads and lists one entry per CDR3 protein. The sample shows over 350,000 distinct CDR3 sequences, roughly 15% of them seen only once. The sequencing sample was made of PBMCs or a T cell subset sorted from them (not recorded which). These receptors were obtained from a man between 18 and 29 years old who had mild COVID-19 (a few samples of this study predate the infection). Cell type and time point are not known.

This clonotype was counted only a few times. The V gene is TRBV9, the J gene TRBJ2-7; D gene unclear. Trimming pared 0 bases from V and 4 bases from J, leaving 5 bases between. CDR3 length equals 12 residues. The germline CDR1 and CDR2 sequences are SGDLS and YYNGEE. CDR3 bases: TGTGCCAGCAGCGTAGATGGATACGAGCAGTACTTC. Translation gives CASSVDGYEQYF.

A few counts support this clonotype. CDR3 region: CASSRKGRYEQYV. The CDR3 region has the DNA TGTGCCAGCAGCCGTAAGGGCCGCTACGAGCAGTACGTC. The V and J genes are TRBV7-9 and TRBJ2-7; D not certain. Per the germline V gene, CDR1 is SEHNR and CDR2 is FQNEAQ (reference sequence). CDR3 length: 13 residues. Trimming stripped 5 bases from V and 3 bases from J, with 11 bases between.

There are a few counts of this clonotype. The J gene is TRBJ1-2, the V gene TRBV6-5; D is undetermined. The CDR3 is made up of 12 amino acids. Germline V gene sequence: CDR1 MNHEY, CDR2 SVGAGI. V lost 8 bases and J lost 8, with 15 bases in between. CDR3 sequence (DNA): TGTGCCAGCGAAACAACCCCTGTGGGCTACACCTTC. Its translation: CASETTPVGYTF.

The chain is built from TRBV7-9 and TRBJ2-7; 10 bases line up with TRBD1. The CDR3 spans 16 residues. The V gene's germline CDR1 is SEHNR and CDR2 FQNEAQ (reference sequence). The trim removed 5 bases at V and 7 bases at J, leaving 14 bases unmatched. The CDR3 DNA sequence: TGTGCCAGCAGCGGGCGGTCCGAAGGGACAGGGGTTGAGCAGTACTTC. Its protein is CASSGRSEGTGVEQYF.

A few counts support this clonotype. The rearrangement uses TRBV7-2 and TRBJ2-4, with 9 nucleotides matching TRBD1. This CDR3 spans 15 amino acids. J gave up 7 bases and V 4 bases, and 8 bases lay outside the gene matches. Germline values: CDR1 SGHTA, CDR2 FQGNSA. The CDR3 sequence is CASSYRTGAENIQYF. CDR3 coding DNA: TGTGCCAGCAGCTACCGGACAGGGGCGGAGAACATTCAGTACTTC.

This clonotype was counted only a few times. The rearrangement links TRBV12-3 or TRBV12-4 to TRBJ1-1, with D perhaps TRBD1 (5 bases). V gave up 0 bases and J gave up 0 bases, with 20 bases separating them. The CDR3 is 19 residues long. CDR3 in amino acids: CASSLALGVLALVNTEAFF. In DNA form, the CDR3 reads TGTGCCAGCAGTTTAGCGCTAGGGGTTTTGGCGTTGGTGAACACTGAAGCTTTCTTT.

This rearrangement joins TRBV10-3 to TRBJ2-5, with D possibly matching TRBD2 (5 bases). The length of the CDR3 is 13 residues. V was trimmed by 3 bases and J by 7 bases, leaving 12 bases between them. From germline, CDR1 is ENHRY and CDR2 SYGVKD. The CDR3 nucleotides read TGTGCCATCAGTGAAGCTGGGAGTGGGACCCAGTACTTC. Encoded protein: CAISEAGSGTQYF.

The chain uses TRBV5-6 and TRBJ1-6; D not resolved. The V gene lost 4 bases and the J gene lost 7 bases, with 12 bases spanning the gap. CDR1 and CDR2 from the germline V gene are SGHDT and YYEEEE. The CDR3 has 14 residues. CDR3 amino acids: CASSRPIGNSPLHF. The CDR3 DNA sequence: TGTGCCAGCAGCCGACCGATCGGGAATTCACCCCTCCACTTT.

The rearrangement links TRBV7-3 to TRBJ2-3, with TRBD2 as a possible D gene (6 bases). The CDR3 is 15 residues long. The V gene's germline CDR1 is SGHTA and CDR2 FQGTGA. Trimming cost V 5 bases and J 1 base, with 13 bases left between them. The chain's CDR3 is CASSRRGIGTDTQYF. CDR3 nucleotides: TGTGCCAGCAGCCGTCGGGGGATAGGCACAGATACGCAGTATTTT.

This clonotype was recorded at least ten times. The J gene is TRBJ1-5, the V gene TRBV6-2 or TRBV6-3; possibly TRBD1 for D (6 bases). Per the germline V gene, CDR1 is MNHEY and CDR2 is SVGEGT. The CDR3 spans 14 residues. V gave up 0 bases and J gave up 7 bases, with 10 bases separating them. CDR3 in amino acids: CASSYSGGRQPQHF. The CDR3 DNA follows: TGTGCCAGCAGTTACTCGGGGGGCCGCCAGCCCCAGCATTTT.

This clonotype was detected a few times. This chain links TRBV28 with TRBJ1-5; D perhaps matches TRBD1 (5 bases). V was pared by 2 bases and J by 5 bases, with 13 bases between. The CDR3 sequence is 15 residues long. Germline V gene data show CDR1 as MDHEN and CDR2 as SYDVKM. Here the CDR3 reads CASSLGQGVYQPQHF. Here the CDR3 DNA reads TGTGCCAGCAGTTTAGGTCAGGGAGTGTATCAGCCCCAGCATTTT.

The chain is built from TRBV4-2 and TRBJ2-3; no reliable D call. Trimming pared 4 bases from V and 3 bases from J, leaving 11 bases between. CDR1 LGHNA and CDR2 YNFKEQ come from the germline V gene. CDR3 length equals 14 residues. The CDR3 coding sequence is TGTGCCAGCAGCCTGGGGAAGTTGACAGATACGCAGTATTTT. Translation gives CASSLGKLTDTQYF.

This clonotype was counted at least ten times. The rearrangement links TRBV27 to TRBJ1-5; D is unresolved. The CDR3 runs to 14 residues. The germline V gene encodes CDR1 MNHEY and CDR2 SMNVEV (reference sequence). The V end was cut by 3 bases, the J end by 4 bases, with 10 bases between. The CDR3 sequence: CASSLGGTNQPQHF. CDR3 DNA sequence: TGTGCCAGCAGTTTGGGCGGAACAAATCAGCCCCAGCATTTT.

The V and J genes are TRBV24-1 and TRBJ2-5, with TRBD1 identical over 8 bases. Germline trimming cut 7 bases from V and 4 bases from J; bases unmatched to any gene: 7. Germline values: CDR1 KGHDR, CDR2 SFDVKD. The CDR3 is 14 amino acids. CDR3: CATRSTGEVETQYF. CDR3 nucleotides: TGTGCCACCAGATCGACAGGGGAGGTAGAGACCCAGTACTTC.

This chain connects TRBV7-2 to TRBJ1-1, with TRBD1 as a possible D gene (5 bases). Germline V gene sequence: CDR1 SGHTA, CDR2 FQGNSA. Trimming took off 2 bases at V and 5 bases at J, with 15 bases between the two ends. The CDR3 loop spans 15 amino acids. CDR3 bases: TGTGCCAGCAGCTTAACTCTCAGGGTCGGGACTGAAGCTTTCTTT. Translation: CASSLTLRVGTEAFF.

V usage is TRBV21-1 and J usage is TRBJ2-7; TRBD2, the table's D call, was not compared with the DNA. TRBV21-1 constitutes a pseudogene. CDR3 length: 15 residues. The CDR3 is CASSPRSGGFFEQYF. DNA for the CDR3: TGTGCCAGCAGCCCCCGGAGCGGGGGATTCTTCGAGCAGTACTTC.

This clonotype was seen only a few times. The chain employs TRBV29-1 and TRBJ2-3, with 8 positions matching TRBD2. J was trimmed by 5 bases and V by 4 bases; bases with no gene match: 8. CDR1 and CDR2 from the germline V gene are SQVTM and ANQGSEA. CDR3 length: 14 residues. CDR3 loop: CSVAPLAGGDTQYF. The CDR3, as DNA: TGCAGCGTTGCCCCATTGGCGGGAGGAGATACGCAGTATTTT.

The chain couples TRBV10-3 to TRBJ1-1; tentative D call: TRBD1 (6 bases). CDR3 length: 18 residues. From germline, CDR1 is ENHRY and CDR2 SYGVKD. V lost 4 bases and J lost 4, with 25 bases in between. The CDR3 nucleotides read TGTGCCATCAGTGGGACACCCGGGGGCATGAGCGTAATCACTGAAGCTTTCTTT. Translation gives CAISGTPGGMSVITEAFF.

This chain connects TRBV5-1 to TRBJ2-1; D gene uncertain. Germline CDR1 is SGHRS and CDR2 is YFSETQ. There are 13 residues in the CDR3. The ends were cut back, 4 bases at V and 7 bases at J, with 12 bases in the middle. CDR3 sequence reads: CASSVQVGNEQFF. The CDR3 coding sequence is TGCGCCAGCAGCGTTCAGGTTGGGAATGAGCAGTTCTTC.

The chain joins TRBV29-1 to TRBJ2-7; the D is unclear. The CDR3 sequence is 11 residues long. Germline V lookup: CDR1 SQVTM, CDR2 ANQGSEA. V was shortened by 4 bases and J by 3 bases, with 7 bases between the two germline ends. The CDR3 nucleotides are TGCAGCGTTGGCCCGGACTACGAGCAGTACTTC. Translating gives CSVGPDYEQYF.

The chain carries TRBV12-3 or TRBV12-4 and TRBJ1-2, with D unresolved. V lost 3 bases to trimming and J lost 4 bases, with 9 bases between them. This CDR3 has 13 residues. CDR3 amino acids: CASSFPGAYGYTF. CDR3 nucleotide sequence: TGTGCCAGCAGTTTCCCAGGCGCCTATGGCTACACCTTC.

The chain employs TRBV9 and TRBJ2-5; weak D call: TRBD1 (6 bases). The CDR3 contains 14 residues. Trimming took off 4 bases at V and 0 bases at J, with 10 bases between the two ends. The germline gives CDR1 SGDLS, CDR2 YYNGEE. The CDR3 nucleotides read TGTGCCAGCAGCAGAGGGGGAAACCAAGAGACCCAGTACTTC. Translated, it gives CASSRGGNQETQYF. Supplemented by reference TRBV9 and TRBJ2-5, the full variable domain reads DSGVTQTPKHLITATGQRVTLRCSPRSGDLSVYWYQQSLDQGLQFLIQYYNGEERAKGNILERFSAQQFPDLHSELNLSSLELGDSALYFCASSRGGNQETQYFGPGTRLLVL.

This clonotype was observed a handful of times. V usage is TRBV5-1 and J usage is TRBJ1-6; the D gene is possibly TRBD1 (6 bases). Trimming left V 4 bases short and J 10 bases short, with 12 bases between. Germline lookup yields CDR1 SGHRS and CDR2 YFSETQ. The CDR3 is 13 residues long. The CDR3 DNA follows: TGCGCCAGCAGCCAACAGGGAGGCTCACCCCTCCACTTT. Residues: CASSQQGGSPLHF.